This TCR beta chain was identified in a study of blood T cell repertoires in COVID-19. Study-wide background: Specimens from acute and convalescent COVID-19 originated in the United States, Italy and Spain. T cells, B-cell-depleted T cells, or PBMCs supplied cDNA or gDNA.

This CDR3 has 15 residues. The germline gives CDR1 LNHDA, CDR2 SQIVND (reference sequence). Trimming stripped 0 bases from V and 7 bases from J, with 13 bases between. Data came from immunoSEQ multiplex PCR; TCRdb stores just in-frame clones and leaves some out. Of 130,000 to 150,000 clones in the sample, 84% are singletons; the top ten hold 6% to 7.5%. The sample taken for sequencing was peripheral blood. The TCR sequence derives from a human donor in a cohort sampled during active COVID-19. The chain links TRBV19 to TRBJ2-4, with a possible D match to TRBD2 (6 bases). This chain's CDR3 is CASSIDIRGWNIQYF. In DNA, the CDR3 is TGTGCCAGTAGTATAGATATCCGGGGGTGGAACATTCAGTACTTC.